This TCR beta chain derives from a study of T-cell reconstitution after alpha-beta-depleted transplantation in children. Unique molecular identifiers were used in preparing the TCRbeta library. Via MiXCR, TCRdb re-called the PCR reads, giving one row per CDR3 protein. The sample yields about 540,000 distinct CDR3 sequences, approximately 16% seen once. CDR3 size: 15 residues. Trimming pared 0 bases from V and 2 bases from J, leaving 11 bases between. The germline gives CDR1 LNHNV, CDR2 YYDKDF (reference sequence). This specimen consisted of PBMCs from the stem cell graft donor, obtained from the stem cell graft. The clonotype originates from a human donor who donated a stem cell graft to a child with acute lymphoblastic leukemia. The rearrangement joins TRBV15 to TRBJ2-7; D tentatively reads TRBD1 or TRBD2 (5 bases each). CDR3 protein: CATSRDLGVTYEQYF. For the CDR3, the DNA is TGTGCCACCAGCAGAGATCTGGGGGTGACCTACGAGCAGTACTTC.